These 22 T cell receptor beta chains came from one sample sequenced in a study of blood T cell repertoires in COVID-19. Here immunoSEQ multiplex PCR was the method, and the copy in TCRdb shows in-frame clones only, minus some. Here the sample spans a few hundred thousand clones, 85% to 90% being singletons. Sequencing input: peripheral blood. All receptors derive from a woman in her thirties with COVID-19, enrolled during active disease.

This clone was seen only once. CDR3 DNA sequence: TGTGCCAGCAGTCTCGGGGGGAGTTCTGGGAATGAGCAGTTCTTC. Protein sequence: CASSLGGSSGNEQFF. V gene TRBV9 combines with J gene TRBJ2-1, with TRBD2 matching 7 bases. J lost 7 bases, V lost 5 bases, and 12 bases had no gene match. Germline V gene data show CDR1 as SGDLS and CDR2 as YYNGEE. The CDR3 has 15 residues.

This chain links TRBV20-1 with TRBJ1-1; 9 nucleotides align to TRBD1. From germline, CDR1 is DFQATT and CDR2 SNEGSKA (reference sequence). V shed 3 bases, J shed 4 bases, and the junction held 6 bases outside the gene matches. The CDR3 runs to 14 residues. For the CDR3, the DNA is TGCAGTGCTAGTAAACAGGGGGCTAGCACTGAAGCTTTCTTT. It yields the protein CSASKQGASTEAFF.

The J gene is TRBJ2-2, the V gene TRBV29-1; TRBD2 aligns across 8 bases. V shed 4 bases and J 2 bases; nucleotides not matched to a gene: 3. CDR1 is SQVTM and CDR2 is ANQGSEA in the germline V gene. The CDR3 contains 14 residues. CDR3 loop: CSVVTSANTGELFF. In DNA, the CDR3 is TGCAGCGTTGTGACTAGCGCAAACACCGGGGAGCTGTTTTTT.

This rearrangement joins TRBV5-6 to TRBJ2-7; tentatively, D is TRBD1 (6 bases). Germline V gene lookup returns CDR1 SGHDT and CDR2 YYEEEE. The CDR3 has 13 amino acids. Trimming left V 0 bases short and J 6 bases short, with 10 bases between. The CDR3 nucleotides read TGTGCCAGCAGCTTGGGGGCAGGGGTCGAGCAGTACTTC. Translation gives CASSLGAGVEQYF.

CDR3 coding DNA: TGTGCCAGCAGCCCAGACAGCCCTGGAAACACCATATATTTT. Protein product: CASSPDSPGNTIYF. The J gene is TRBJ1-3, the V gene TRBV5-4; weak D call: TRBD1 (5 bases). The germline CDR1 and CDR2 sequences are SGHNT and YYREEE (reference sequence). The V end was cut by 4 bases, the J end by 2 bases, with 10 bases between. The CDR3 sequence is 14 residues long.

The chain carries TRBV5-1 and TRBJ1-2; the match to TRBD1 covers 10 bases. V lost 4 bases to trimming and J lost 3 bases; unmatched junction nucleotides: 6. The CDR3 spans 15 residues. Germline V gene data show CDR1 as SGHRS and CDR2 as YFSETQ. CDR3 DNA: TGCGCCAGCAGCCCCCGACAGGGGGCGGACTATGGCTACACCTTC. It codes for CASSPRQGADYGYTF.

V is TRBV19 and J is TRBJ1-1; D may be TRBD1 (5 bases). The length of the CDR3 is 15 residues. Germline V gene lookup returns CDR1 LNHDA and CDR2 SQIVND (reference sequence). The germline V and J ends were trimmed by 3 bases and 6 bases, with 17 bases remaining between them. The DNA for the CDR3 is TGTGCCAGTAGTATGAGTGCGGGGGGTTACGCTGAAGCTTTCTTT. Residues: CASSMSAGGYAEAFF.

The V gene is TRBV6-5, the J gene TRBJ2-2; the D gene is possibly TRBD1 (6 bases). This CDR3 is 15 amino acids long. Germline V gives CDR1 MNHEY, CDR2 SVGAGI. V was shortened by 2 bases and J by 2 bases, with 9 bases between the two germline ends. CDR3 DNA sequence: TGTGCCAGCAGTTACGGGGGCTTTAACACCGGGGAGCTGTTTTTT. This sequence encodes CASSYGGFNTGELFF.

This clone was observed a single time. The chain couples TRBV10-2 to TRBJ2-3; D gene unclear. Germline V gene lookup returns CDR1 WSHSY and CDR2 SAAADI. Trimming took off 5 bases at V and 4 bases at J, with 13 bases between the two ends. The CDR3 is 14 residues long. The CDR3 DNA sequence: TGCGCCAGCAGTTGGCTATATCTAGCAGATACGCAGTATTTT. Protein sequence: CASSWLYLADTQYF.

V and J are TRBV7-2 and TRBJ1-6; D gene ambiguous. CDR3 length equals 15 residues. Germline CDR1 is SGHTA and CDR2 is FQGNSA. V lost 1 base to trimming and J lost 7 bases, with 11 bases between them. CDR3 DNA sequence: TGTGCCAGCAGCTTAGGTCTGGGCGGGAATTCACCCCTCCACTTT. It specifies CASSLGLGGNSPLHF.

The V gene is TRBV5-1, the J gene TRBJ1-5; 9 bases agree with TRBD1. This CDR3 is built from 15 residues. The germline CDR1 and CDR2 sequences are SGHRS and YFSETQ. Trimming took 0 bases from V and 3 from J; bases not matched to a gene: 1. The CDR3 DNA is TGCGCCAGCAGCTTGGGGACAGGGGTCAATCAGCCCCAGCATTTT. Its protein is CASSLGTGVNQPQHF.

This clone came up once. This chain links TRBV19 with TRBJ2-1, with TRBD2 matching over 15 bases. CDR3 length equals 11 residues. J was trimmed by 12 bases and V by 10 bases; bases with no gene match: 1. CDR1 LNHDA and CDR2 SQIVND come from the germline V gene (reference sequence). This CDR3 is CATGLAGGQFF. The CDR3 DNA reads TGTGCCACGGGACTAGCGGGAGGGCAGTTCTTC.

V gene TRBV5-1 combines with J gene TRBJ1-6, with D maybe TRBD1 (6 bases). Germline CDR1 reads SGHRS; CDR2 reads YFSETQ. The CDR3 length is 15 residues. The germline V and J ends were trimmed by 1 base and 7 bases, with 12 bases remaining between them. CDR3 sequence (DNA): TGCGCCAGCAGCTTGCATAGGACAGAGAATTCACCCCTCCACTTT. Its translation is CASSLHRTENSPLHF. Supplemented by reference TRBV5-1 and TRBJ1-6, the full variable domain reads KAGVTQTPRYLIKTRGQQVTLSCSPISGHRSVSWYQQTPGQGLQFLFEYFSETQRNKGNFPGRFSGRQFSNSRSEMNVSTLELGDSALYLCASSLHRTENSPLHFGNGTRLTVT.

The chain is built from TRBV19 and TRBJ1-5; no reliable D call. Germline V gene data show CDR1 as LNHDA and CDR2 as SQIVND (reference sequence). V lost 3 bases and J 6 bases, leaving 9 bases between the germline ends. CDR3 length: 13 amino acids. The DNA for the CDR3 is TGTGCCAGTAGTATCGAGGTGCGTCAGCCCCAGCATTTT. It yields the protein CASSIEVRQPQHF.

The chain is built from TRBV5-4 and TRBJ2-5; 9 bases are shared with TRBD2. The CDR3 runs to 15 residues. V was clipped by 4 bases and J by 3 bases; unmatched bases: 7. CDR1 SGHNT and CDR2 YYREEE come from the germline V gene (reference sequence). The CDR3: CASSPTSGQKETQYF. Here the CDR3 DNA reads TGTGCCAGCAGCCCGACTAGCGGACAAAAAGAGACCCAGTACTTC.

This chain connects TRBV3-1 (or the pseudogene TRBV3-2) to TRBJ1-1; D may be TRBD1 (5 bases). In germline, CDR1 is LGHDT, CDR2 YNNKEL (reference sequence). The CDR3 is 14 residues long. The V end lost 4 bases, the J end lost 10 bases, and 19 bases lay between the germline ends. The CDR3 spells CASSPLLQGRGAFF. CDR3 coding DNA: TGTGCCAGCAGCCCCTTGCTCCAGGGCCGCGGAGCTTTCTTT.

The chain links TRBV7-9 to TRBJ1-3; D gene ambiguous. The CDR3 consists of 18 residues. Trimming left V 6 bases short and J 0 bases short, with 21 bases between. The germline CDR1 and CDR2 sequences are SEHNR and FQNEAQ (reference sequence). CDR3 coding DNA: TGTGCCAGCAGTCGCAGTGTGATGCAAATCTTCTCTGGAAACACCATATATTTT. Its protein product is CASSRSVMQIFSGNTIYF.

In its sample, this clone was seen once. Within the sample, other DNA sequences also encode this same CDR3. The chain links TRBV12-3 or TRBV12-4 to TRBJ1-5, with TRBD1 as a possible D gene (6 bases). The ends were cut back, 2 bases at V and 4 bases at J, with 6 bases in the middle. The CDR3 has 13 residues. The CDR3 nucleotides are TGTGCCAGCAGTTTAAGGGGGAATCAGCCCCAGCATTTT. Protein sequence: CASSLRGNQPQHF.

This CDR3 reads CASSLKGGGASSYNEQFF. CDR3 coding DNA: TGTGCCAGCAGTCTAAAAGGGGGTGGGGCTAGCTCCTACAATGAGCAGTTCTTC. V and J are TRBV6-6 and TRBJ2-1; D is possibly TRBD1 (6 bases). CDR1 MNHNY and CDR2 SVGAGI come from the germline V gene (reference sequence). The germline V and J ends were trimmed by 5 bases and 0 bases, with 20 bases remaining between them. CDR3 size: 18 residues.

Written as DNA, the CDR3 is TGCAGCGTCGACCGACAGGGTATGGCCCAGTACTTC. It translates to CSVDRQGMAQYF. The gene calls are TRBV29-1 and TRBJ2-5; 7 positions agree with TRBD1. Germline V gene lookup returns CDR1 SQVTM and CDR2 ANQGSEA. V lost 6 bases, J lost 9 bases, and 10 bases stayed unmatched. The length of the CDR3 is 12 residues.

The chain recombines TRBV30 with TRBJ1-2, with a tentative D call TRBD1 (6 bases). Germline V gene data show CDR1 as GTSNPN and CDR2 as SVGIG (reference sequence). V was cut by 2 bases and J by 2 bases, with 6 bases left in between. CDR3 length equals 12 residues. The CDR3 is CAWSTGNYGYTF. CDR3 nucleotides: TGTGCCTGGAGTACAGGGAACTATGGCTACACCTTC. Supplemented by reference TRBV30 and TRBJ1-2, the full variable domain reads SQTIHQWPATLVQPVGSPLSLECTVEGTSNPNLYWYRQAAGRGLQLLFYSVGIGQISSEVPQNLSASRPQDRQFILSSKKLLLSDSGFYLCAWSTGNYGYTFGSGTRLTVV.

The chain combines TRBV28 with TRBJ2-3; 13 nucleotides line up with TRBD2. Germline CDR1 MDHEN, CDR2 SYDVKM. The CDR3 runs to 16 residues. The J segment lost 5 bases and the V segment lost 4 bases, leaving 6 bases of the junction unmatched. In DNA form, the CDR3 reads TGTGCCAGCAGTTCATGGACTAGCGGGAGAGGAGATACGCAGTATTTT. Protein product: CASSSWTSGRGDTQYF.